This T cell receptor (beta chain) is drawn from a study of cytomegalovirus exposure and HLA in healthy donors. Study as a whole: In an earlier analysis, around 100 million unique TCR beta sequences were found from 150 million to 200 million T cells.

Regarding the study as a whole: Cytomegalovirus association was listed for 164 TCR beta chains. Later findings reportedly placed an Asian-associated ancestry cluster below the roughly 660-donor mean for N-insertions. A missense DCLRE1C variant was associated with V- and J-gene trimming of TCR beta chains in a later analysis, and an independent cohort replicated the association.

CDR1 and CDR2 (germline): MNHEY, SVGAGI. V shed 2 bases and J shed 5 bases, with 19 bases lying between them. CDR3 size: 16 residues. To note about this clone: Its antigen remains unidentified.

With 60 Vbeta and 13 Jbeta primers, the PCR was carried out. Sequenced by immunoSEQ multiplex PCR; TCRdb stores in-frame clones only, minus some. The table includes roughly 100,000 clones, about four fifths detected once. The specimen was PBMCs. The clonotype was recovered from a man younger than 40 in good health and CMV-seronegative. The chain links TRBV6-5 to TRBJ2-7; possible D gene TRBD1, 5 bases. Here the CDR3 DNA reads TGTGCCAGCAGTTACGTTTTTGGACGGCAGGGAAACGAGCAGTACTTC. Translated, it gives CASSYVFGRQGNEQYF.